The present T cell receptor beta chain was sequenced within a study of blood T cell repertoires in COVID-19. For the study at large: Spain, Italy and the United States supplied samples that represented acute and convalescent COVID-19. PBMCs, B-cell-depleted T cells, or T cells provided the cDNA or gDNA that made up the material.

As handled by the study authors: Nucleated cell counts were estimated from reference gene primer amplification. Here immunoSEQ multiplex PCR was the method, and the copy in TCRdb shows in-frame clones only, minus some. The V and J calls and clone size were taken over from that table, and D and trimming were inferred from the DNA. The table lists under 100,000 clones, 80% of them singletons. CDR1 SGHVS and CDR2 FNYEAQ come from the germline V gene. The CDR3 sequence is 15 residues long. V shed 1 base and J 4 bases; nucleotides not matched to a gene: 7. This clone was counted ten times or more. The TCR was taken from a woman aged 35 to 49 with active or convalescent COVID-19. Input material: peripheral blood. This chain connects TRBV7-6 to TRBJ2-7; 7 bases map to TRBD1. The DNA for the CDR3 is TGTGCCAGCAGCTTAGAACCTCTGGACAGGTACGAGCAGTACTTC. This gives the protein CASSLEPLDRYEQYF.